This TCR beta chain came from a study of blood T cell repertoires in COVID-19. Study context: Researchers got acute and convalescent COVID-19 samples from the United States, Italy and Spain.

Clones were sequenced by immunoSEQ multiplex PCR, and TCRdb holds only the in-frame ones, with some missing. This table holds some 300,000 clones, about 90% found once. Trimming took 0 bases from V and 7 from J, leaving 17 bases between them. The CDR3 sequence is 16 residues long. In germline, CDR1 is SGHNT, CDR2 YYREEE (reference sequence). The receptor's source is a woman aged 35 to 49 with COVID-19, enrolled during active disease. Specimen: peripheral blood. This chain joins TRBV5-4 and TRBJ1-5, with D perhaps matching TRBD1 (5 bases). The CDR3 sequence is CASSLGGTAGDQPQHF. For the CDR3, the DNA is TGTGCCAGCAGCTTGGGCGGGACGGCTGGGGACCAGCCCCAGCATTTT.